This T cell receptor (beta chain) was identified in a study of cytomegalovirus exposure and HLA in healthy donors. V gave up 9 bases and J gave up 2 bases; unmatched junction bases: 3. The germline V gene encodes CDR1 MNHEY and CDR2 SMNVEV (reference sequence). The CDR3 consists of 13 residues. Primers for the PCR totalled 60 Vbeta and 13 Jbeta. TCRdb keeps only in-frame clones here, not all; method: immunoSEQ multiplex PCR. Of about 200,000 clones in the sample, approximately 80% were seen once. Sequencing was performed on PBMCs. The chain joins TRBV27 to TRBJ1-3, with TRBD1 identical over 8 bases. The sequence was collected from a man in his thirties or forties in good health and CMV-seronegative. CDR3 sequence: CASPTGAGNTIYF. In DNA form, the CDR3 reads TGTGCCAGTCCGACAGGGGCTGGAAACACCATATATTTT.